This T cell receptor beta chain stems from a study of blood T cell repertoires in COVID-19. Study at large: Samples representing acute and convalescent COVID-19 were sourced from the United States, Italy and Spain. PBMCs, B-cell-depleted T cells, or T cells were the source of the cDNA or gDNA that made up the material.

This CDR3 comprises 15 residues. Germline V gene lookup returns CDR1 SGHVS and CDR2 FNYEAQ. The V gene end was trimmed by 3 bases and the J gene end by 2 bases; junction bases not matched to a gene: 4. Study processing details: Reference gene primer amplification in the assay estimated nucleated cell counts. The data were produced by immunoSEQ multiplex PCR, yet TCRdb's version contains in-frame clones alone and is incomplete. The D gene and trimming were derived from the DNA, and the V and J assignments and clone size from that table. This table has under 70,000 clones, roughly 85% appearing once. Seattle patients were enrolled during active infection and followed longitudinally.

The TCR sequence derives from a woman aged 60-70 years with COVID-19, enrolled during active disease. This sequence joins TRBV7-6 and TRBJ2-3; TRBD2 agrees at 8 bases. Sequenced: peripheral blood. CDR3: CASSFAGGDTDTQYF. Written as DNA, the CDR3 is TGTGCCAGCAGCTTCGCGGGGGGAGACACAGATACGCAGTATTTT.